Listed below are T cell receptor beta chains from one sample, sequenced in a study of T cells in Graves' hyperthyroidism and ophthalmopathy. TCRdb used MiXCR to reprocess the multiplex PCR reads, holding one entry per CDR3 protein. The sample lists roughly 630,000 distinct CDR3 sequences, approximately 14% occurring once. Sequencing used blood. These TCRs come from a woman in her 30s with Graves' hyperthyroidism. Both conserved end residues are part of each CDR3. Each record gives: J gene, D gene, V gene, clone size, CDR3 DNA, CDR3 protein. D genes are given only for firm matches. Only part of the rows carry a size: once, few, many, or a class if the clone is expanded.

J: TRBJ2-1
D: NA
V: TRBV4-1
size: few
DNA: TGCGCCAGCAGCCAGGGACACTGGGTCAATGAGCAGTTCTTC
CDR3: CASSQGHWVNEQFF

J: TRBJ2-3
D: TRBD2
V: TRBV10-3
size: many
DNA: TGTGCCATCAGTGGACTAGCGGGAGGGGAAGATACGCAGTATTTT
CDR3: CAISGLAGGEDTQYF

J: TRBJ1-1
D: NA
V: TRBV20-1
size: many
DNA: TGCAGTGCTAGAGCAGGACATAACACTGAAGCTTTCTTT
CDR3: CSARAGHNTEAFF

J: TRBJ1-6
D: NA
V: TRBV9
size: NA
DNA: TGTGCCAGCAGCGTAGACAGGGAGGTAGCCCTCCACTTT
CDR3: CASSVDREVALHF

J: TRBJ2-1
D: TRBD2
V: TRBV12-5
size: many
DNA: TGTGCTAGTGGTCTAGCGGGTGAGAACAATGAGCAGTTCTTC
CDR3: CASGLAGENNEQFF

J: TRBJ2-5
D: TRBD1
V: TRBV7-8
size: many
DNA: TGTGCCAGCAGCGCTACAGGGGGGACCCAGTACTTC
CDR3: CASSATGGTQYF

J: TRBJ2-2
D: NA
V: TRBV7-9
size: many
DNA: TGTGCCAGCAGCTCGCAGGCTCCGGGCACCGGGGAGCTGTTTTTT
CDR3: CASSSQAPGTGELFF

J: TRBJ1-4
D: TRBD1
V: TRBV18
size: many
DNA: TGTGCCAGCTCACGACAGACAGGGGAAAAGGAAAAACTGTTTTTT
CDR3: CASSRQTGEKEKLFF

J: TRBJ2-1
D: NA
V: TRBV5-5
size: few
DNA: TGTGCCAGCAGCTTGGCTTCGGTCAATGAGCAGTTCTTC
CDR3: CASSLASVNEQFF

J: TRBJ2-1
D: NA
V: TRBV7-9
size: few
DNA: TGTGCCAGCAGACTAGCAACCTACAATGAGCAGTTCTTC
CDR3: CASRLATYNEQFF

J: TRBJ1-2
D: NA
V: TRBV7-9
size: NA
DNA: TGTGCCAGCAGCTCAGCGGGGCGTAGCGCCTCCTTC
CDR3: CASSSAGRSASF

J: TRBJ1-4
D: NA
V: TRBV20-1
size: NA
DNA: TGCAGTGCTGGGGTCCCCTTCAAGGAAAAACTGTTTTTT
CDR3: CSAGVPFKEKLFF

J: TRBJ2-7
D: NA
V: TRBV6-2/TRBV6-3
size: NA
DNA: TGTGCCAGCAGTTACATGACTGACGAGCAGTACTTC
CDR3: CASSYMTDEQYF

J: TRBJ2-1
D: TRBD2
V: TRBV12-3/TRBV12-4
size: many
DNA: TGTGCCAGCAGTCCCACGGGGGGGGCGGGAGCGAACAATGAGCAGTTCTTC
CDR3: CASSPTGGAGANNEQFF